What follows are 20 T cell receptor beta chains derived from one specimen sequenced in a study of blood T cell repertoires in COVID-19 (dated by TCRdb to 2020 to 2021). Libraries were constructed by the immunoSEQ multiplex PCR assay. TCRdb stores this immuneACCESS table with in-frame sequences only. Part of the clones is absent; in the studies checked, under half of the shortfall reflects unresolved V genes, and no reason is known for the rest. The sample records about 280,000 clones, about 88% of which are singletons. The top ten clonotypes cover around 12% of the sample. Source material: peripheral blood. These receptors all stem from a woman in her seventies with COVID-19, enrolled during active disease.

The chain recombines TRBV9 with TRBJ1-5; D is unclear. Germline V gives CDR1 SGDLS, CDR2 YYNGEE. V lost 0 bases to trimming and J lost 10 bases, with 8 bases between them. The length of the CDR3 is 12 residues. The CDR3 DNA sequence: TGTGCCAGCAGCGTAGAGTTGAGACCCCAGCATTTT. This encodes CASSVELRPQHF.

The J gene is TRBJ1-4, the V gene TRBV4-1; a possible D gene is TRBD1 (5 bases). The CDR3 runs to 15 residues. The ends were cut back, 0 bases at V and 11 bases at J, with 16 bases in the middle. Germline assignment: CDR1 MGHRA and CDR2 YSYEKL. DNA of the CDR3: TGCGCCAGCAGCCAAGATGCCCGTGGGGGGGATAAACTGTTTTTT. Its protein product is CASSQDARGGDKLFF.

This chain links TRBV10-1 with TRBJ1-2; D remains unclear. From germline, CDR1 is WNHNN and CDR2 SYGVQD (reference sequence). V gave up 6 bases and J gave up 8 bases, with 7 bases separating them. The CDR3 is 10 amino acids. The CDR3 nucleotides are TGCGCCAGCAGGTGCGTAGGCTACACCTTC. It yields the protein CASRCVGYTF.

V is TRBV9 and J is TRBJ2-5, with 10 bases fitting TRBD2. This CDR3 comprises 17 residues. Germline CDR1 SGDLS, CDR2 YYNGEE. V dropped 0 bases and J dropped 5; count of bases not matched to a gene: 10. CDR3 nucleotides: TGTGCCAGCAGCGTAGAGGGAGCGGGGGGGCCAGAGGAGACCCAGTACTTC. Translating gives CASSVEGAGGPEETQYF.

CDR3 sequence (DNA): TGTGCCAGCAGTTCCCGACAGGGCTTTCAGCCCCAGCATTTT. As protein: CASSSRQGFQPQHF. The chain is built from TRBV27 and TRBJ1-5; 7 bases line up with TRBD1. The CDR3 has 14 amino acids. Per the germline V gene, CDR1 is MNHEY and CDR2 is SMNVEV (reference sequence). With 4 bases clipped from V and 6 bases from J, the junction kept 6 bases outside the gene matches.

The chain joins TRBV24-1 to TRBJ2-1; no clear D. V lost 8 bases, J lost 5 bases, and 12 bases lay in between. CDR3 length: 13 residues. Germline-derived CDR1 and CDR2 are KGHDR and SFDVKD. CDR3 in DNA: TGTGCCACCAAGGCGAGGCTGAACAATGAGCAGTTCTTC. It codes for CATKARLNNEQFF.

This clone came up a few times. V gene TRBV19 combines with J gene TRBJ1-2; a weak D match, TRBD1 (6 bases). The CDR3 has 16 residues. Germline V lookup: CDR1 LNHDA, CDR2 SQIVND (reference sequence). Trimming removed 0 bases from V and 7 bases from J, with 18 bases in between. CDR3 in DNA: TGTGCCAGTAGTATAGATGGCGGGGGCATTTCAGCTGGCTACACCTTC. Amino acids: CASSIDGGGISAGYTF.

The CDR3 DNA follows: TGTGCCAGCAGTTCCTCGGTCGGGACCCAGTACTTC. Encoded protein: CASSSSVGTQYF. The chain combines TRBV27 with TRBJ2-5; D is uncertain. Germline V CDR1 and CDR2: MNHEY, SMNVEV (reference sequence). V was cut by 4 bases and J by 7 bases, with 10 bases left in between. This CDR3 contains 12 residues.

Only one count was recorded for this clone. V usage is TRBV6-5 and J usage is TRBJ1-1; a weak D match, TRBD1 (5 bases). V lost 6 bases and J 3 bases, leaving 14 bases between the germline ends. This CDR3 spans 14 amino acids. Germline V gives CDR1 MNHEY, CDR2 SVGAGI. The CDR3 spells CASSPFTGDTEAFF. In nucleotides, the CDR3 is TGTGCCAGCAGCCCATTCACAGGAGACACTGAAGCTTTCTTT.

As DNA, the CDR3 is TGTGCCAGCACCCCAGGGGCCAGCCTAAGGTACGAGCAGTACTTC. Translated, it gives CASTPGASLRYEQYF. The rearrangement uses TRBV6-5 and TRBJ2-7; D is possibly TRBD1 (6 bases). This CDR3 spans 15 amino acids. Per germline, CDR1 MNHEY and CDR2 SVGAGI. Trimming removed 7 bases from V and 4 bases from J, with 20 bases in between.

This chain connects TRBV6-2 or TRBV6-3 to TRBJ2-1, with 10 bases matching TRBD2. V lost 2 bases to trimming and J lost 7 bases; unmatched junction nucleotides: 8. This CDR3 contains 16 residues. Germline V CDR1 and CDR2: MNHEY, SVGEGT. This CDR3 is CASSYHSGGKNNEQFF. CDR3 sequence (DNA): TGTGCCAGCAGTTACCATAGCGGGGGGAAGAATAATGAGCAGTTCTTC.

The chain links TRBV27 to TRBJ1-5, with TRBD1 matching 7 bases. V gave up 5 bases and J gave up 1 base; unmatched junction bases: 2. CDR1 and CDR2 from the germline V gene are MNHEY and SMNVEV (reference sequence). This CDR3 is built from 14 residues. As DNA, the CDR3 is TGTGCCAGCAGTCCGACAGGGAGCAATCAGCCCCAGCATTTT. The encoded protein is CASSPTGSNQPQHF.

J is TRBJ2-7 and V is TRBV18; D uncertain. The CDR3 sequence is 13 residues long. Germline V lookup: CDR1 KGHSH, CDR2 LQKENI. V lost 3 bases to trimming and J lost 6 bases, with 12 bases between them. CDR3 in amino acids: CASSPQYSTEQYF. CDR3 DNA: TGTGCCAGCTCACCCCAATACAGCACCGAGCAGTACTTC.

This chain uses TRBV29-1 with TRBJ1-2; 9 nucleotides align to TRBD1. V trimming: 4 bases; J trimming: 6 bases; junction bases outside the gene matches: 9. Germline V gene data show CDR1 as SQVTM and CDR2 as ANQGSEA. The CDR3 length is 14 residues. The CDR3 nucleotides are TGCAGCGTTGGACGGGACAGGGAGACGGATGGCTACACCTTC. It codes for CSVGRDRETDGYTF.

This chain uses TRBV28 with TRBJ1-6, with D possibly being TRBD1 (6 bases). Germline V gives CDR1 MDHEN, CDR2 SYDVKM. The CDR3 covers 14 residues. V was cut by 6 bases and J by 7 bases, with 13 bases left in between. CDR3 loop: CASRLQGGNSPLHF. The CDR3 DNA reads as TGTGCCAGCAGGTTACAGGGAGGGAATTCACCCCTCCACTTT.

This chain links TRBV3-1 (or the pseudogene TRBV3-2) with TRBJ2-5; 8 nucleotides align to TRBD1. The CDR3 covers 15 residues. J gave up 5 bases and V 0 bases, and 5 bases lay outside the gene matches. Germline CDR1 is LGHDT and CDR2 is YNNKEL (reference sequence). This chain's CDR3 is CASSQEAGGVETQYF. The CDR3 bases are TGTGCCAGCAGCCAAGAGGCAGGGGGCGTTGAGACCCAGTACTTC.

The chain has TRBV28 and TRBJ1-2; D possibly corresponds to TRBD1 (6 bases). The V end lost 5 bases, the J end lost 6 bases, and 19 bases lay between the germline ends. The CDR3 loop spans 15 amino acids. The germline V gene has CDR1 MDHEN and CDR2 SYDVKM. CDR3 DNA: TGTGCCAGCAGTGCCCTTCCGGGACACTCTAATGGCTACACCTTC. This translates into CASSALPGHSNGYTF.

This chain links TRBV28 with TRBJ1-5; 11 bases are a match to TRBD1. Germline CDR1 reads MDHEN; CDR2 reads SYDVKM. This CDR3 is built from 15 residues. The V segment lost 5 bases and the J segment 5 bases; nucleotides outside the gene matches: 5. The CDR3 region has the DNA TGTGCCAGCAGTCGGACAGGGGGCGCGCATCAGCCCCAGCATTTT. Protein sequence: CASSRTGGAHQPQHF.

The rearrangement uses TRBV4-3 and TRBJ2-2; no clear D gene. The CDR3 loop spans 16 amino acids. Trimming pared 1 base from V and 3 bases from J, leaving 12 bases between. Germline values: CDR1 LGHNA, CDR2 YSLEER. The CDR3 region has the DNA TGCGCCAGCAGCCAAGGGCCCCAGACTTACACCGGGGAGCTGTTTTTT. Its protein is CASSQGPQTYTGELFF.

Of note for this clone: The identical CDR3 is also encoded by other nucleotide sequences in the sample. This chain joins TRBV19 and TRBJ2-7; 7 nucleotides match TRBD1. This CDR3 is built from 13 residues. Losses at the gene ends were 5 bases for V and 3 bases for J; bases not matched to a gene: 4. Germline V CDR1 and CDR2: LNHDA, SQIVND (reference sequence). DNA of the CDR3: TGTGCCAGTAGTCCGGGACAGAACTACGAGCAGTACTTC. The encoded protein is CASSPGQNYEQYF.